Following are 9 T cell receptor beta chains from one sample sequenced in a study of blood T cell repertoires in COVID-19 (dated by TCRdb to the early 2020s). Libraries were made using the immunoSEQ multiplex PCR assay. Here the immuneACCESS table is served through TCRdb, limited to in-frame sequences with V and J called. Missing clones are a known gap in these copies; in checked studies unresolved V genes cover under half, and the rest lacks a known reason. Present in this sample are 190,000 or so clones, about 90% of which were seen just once. The top ten constitute approximately 2% of the sample. Sequencing was performed on PBMCs or T cells enriched from blood (not recorded which). These receptors were taken from a woman aged 25 to 39 who had recovered from COVID-19.

The chain links TRBV5-1 to TRBJ1-2, with 9 bases aligning to TRBD1. CDR3 size: 15 residues. Trimming took 3 bases from V and 5 from J; bases not matched to a gene: 8. The germline gives CDR1 SGHRS, CDR2 YFSETQ. The CDR3 coding sequence is TGCGCCAGCAGCTGGGAACAGGGGGCGCGGTATGGCTACACCTTC. As protein: CASSWEQGARYGYTF.

This chain's CDR3 is CASSLDTLNTEAFF. The CDR3 DNA is TGCGCCAGCAGCTTGGACACCTTGAACACTGAAGCTTTCTTT. The rearrangement uses TRBV5-1 and TRBJ1-1; D not resolved. The CDR3 is 14 residues long. CDR1 is SGHRS and CDR2 is YFSETQ in the germline V gene. The V end was cut by 0 bases, the J end by 0 bases, with 6 bases between.

The CDR3 DNA reads TGCGCCAGCAGCCAAGATGGGACAAATAATTCACCCCTCCACTTT. It encodes CASSQDGTNNSPLHF. This chain joins TRBV4-1 and TRBJ1-6; D is possibly TRBD1 (6 bases). Between the trimmed V and J ends, which lost 0 bases and 5 bases, there was a span of 8 bases. This CDR3 has 15 residues. Germline assignment: CDR1 MGHRA and CDR2 YSYEKL.

Only a few counts were recorded for this clone. The rearrangement joins TRBV27 to TRBJ2-7; tentative D call: TRBD2 (6 bases). The V and J ends lost 0 bases and 0 bases respectively, with 18 bases between them. Germline CDR1 is MNHEY and CDR2 is SMNVEV (reference sequence). There are 18 residues in the CDR3. The CDR3 bases are TGTGCCAGCAGTTTATCTTTCCCGGGTGGGGGACTCTCCTACGAGCAGTACTTC. Translation: CASSLSFPGGGLSYEQYF.

Only a few counts were recorded for this clone. The chain joins TRBV9 to TRBJ1-2; 7 bases fit TRBD1. Germline V gives CDR1 SGDLS, CDR2 YYNGEE. The CDR3 runs 13 residues. The J segment lost 2 bases and the V segment lost 5 bases, leaving 3 bases of the junction unmatched. As DNA, the CDR3 is TGTGCCAGCAGGACAGGGCAAAACTATGGCTACACCTTC. Translation: CASRTGQNYGYTF.

In DNA form, the CDR3 reads TGTGCCACCAGCATAGGGACTAGCGACACCGGGGAGCTGTTTTTT. Protein sequence: CATSIGTSDTGELFF. The chain couples TRBV15 to TRBJ2-2, with 10 positions matching TRBD2. CDR3 length: 15 amino acids. J lost 3 bases, V lost 4 bases, and 2 bases had no gene match. Germline CDR1 LNHNV, CDR2 YYDKDF (reference sequence). Drawing the rest from reference TRBV15 and TRBJ2-2, the complete variable domain is DAMVIQNPRYQVTQFGKPVTLSCSQTLNHNVMYWYQQKSSQAPKLLFHYYDKDFNNEADTPDNFQSRRPNTSFCFLDIRSPGLGDTAMYLCATSIGTSDTGELFFGEGSRLTVL.

Only a few counts were recorded for this clone. The chain has TRBV19 and TRBJ1-2; D unclear. The V and J ends lost 1 base and 6 bases respectively, with 15 bases between them. The V gene's germline CDR1 is LNHDA and CDR2 SQIVND (reference sequence). This CDR3 spans 15 amino acids. This CDR3 is CASSIGGEGRHGYTF. In nucleotides, the CDR3 is TGTGCCAGTAGTATAGGGGGAGAAGGGAGGCATGGCTACACCTTC.

The rearrangement uses TRBV5-1 and TRBJ1-2, with D maybe TRBD1 (5 bases). This CDR3 has 16 amino acids. In germline, CDR1 is SGHRS, CDR2 YFSETQ. Trimming left V 5 bases short and J 3 bases short, with 20 bases between. The CDR3 sequence is CASRPDMLTIHYGYTF. As DNA, the CDR3 is TGCGCCAGCAGACCGGACATGTTGACAATCCACTATGGCTACACCTTC.

This clone was found a few times. The V gene is TRBV5-4, the J gene TRBJ1-1; the D gene is possibly TRBD1 (5 bases). This CDR3 region has 13 residues. V shed 0 bases and J shed 8 bases, with 11 bases lying between them. Germline V lookup: CDR1 SGHNT, CDR2 YYREEE (reference sequence). As DNA, the CDR3 is TGTGCCAGCAGCTTGGGACAGAATTCCGAAGCTTTCTTT. This encodes CASSLGQNSEAFF.